This T cell receptor (beta chain) was recovered during a study of PD-1 blockade in classical Hodgkin lymphoma (dated by TCRdb to about 2020). Turning to the overall study: Nivolumab dosing was 3 mg/kg intravenously every 2 weeks, continuing until either disease progression or unacceptable toxicity. The study used TCR beta sequencing and CyTOF to define a peripheral blood immune signature of response to PD-1 blockade in classical Hodgkin lymphoma. Overall study results and their limits: The study covered only a single clinical trial cohort, and the causes of the repertoire differences, possibly disease activity or prior therapy, were still not defined. Baseline diversity similar to that of newly diagnosed patients was observed in trial patients achieving complete response, whereas significantly lower diversity was observed in partial responders and progressors. Lower diversity was observed in patients in whom nivolumab was started less than 1 year after ASCT, and these patients were excluded from later analyses so that confounding by immune reconstitution would be avoided. Baseline TCR diversity was reported to be lower in newly diagnosed patients than in healthy donors and to be lower still in relapsed/refractory patients. A significant rise by C4D1 was seen in CD4+ but not CD8+ TCR diversity (p=0.0027 vs p=0.16), with the rise being most apparent in complete responders (p=0.02).

According to the study, the label for this sample's time point signals: cycle 2 day 1 (C2D1) of nivolumab. Relapse after autologous stem cell transplantation had occurred in all trial patients, and cohorts A, B and C were distinguished by prior brentuximab vedotin exposure. A total of fewer than 70 patients with relapsed/refractory classical Hodgkin lymphoma made up the trial cohort, and each patient's best overall response was complete response, partial response or progressive disease. In the multi-cohort phase II CheckMate 205 trial, trial patients received single-agent nivolumab. An independent review committee assessed best overall response by applying the 2007 International Working Group response criteria. Trial PBMCs were collected just before the start of nivolumab (C1D1) and during therapy at cycle 2 day 1 and cycle 4 day 1. Peripheral blood was collected in 8 mL Vacutainer Cell Preparation Tubes, from which PBMCs were isolated by centrifugation and then cryopreserved.

The sample holds a few counts of this clone. It has no known antigen specificity. Per-base quality was not reported, and no clone a single base away is much larger than it. Genomic DNA was extracted with the Qiagen DNeasy kit from unsorted PBMCs and from negatively selected CD4+ and CD8+ fractions. TCR beta CDR3 regions were amplified by immunoSEQ multiplex PCR using primers annealing to V and J segments. A synthetic immune receptor repertoire was used to minimize amplification bias, and remaining bias was computationally removed after sequencing. The source study handled its data this way. Repertoire diversity was quantified as the Shannon entropy index using custom Python scripts. Unsorted, CD4+ and CD8+ repertoires were examined separately, except in combined analyses, for which CD4+ and CD8+ sequences were merged in silico. A clone counted as expanded when the clone's frequency after treatment rose at least 2-fold relative to C1D1, and clones undetected at baseline were given a pseudocount of 0.5. Singleton clones were defined as clones with 0 or 1 copy at C1D1, and non-singleton clones were defined as clones with 2 or more copies. Clones expanded in unsorted samples were labelled as CD4+, CD8+ or unknown by matching protein sequences in sorted samples from the same patient. Diversity changes from C1D1 to C4D1 were tested in paired samples using Wilcoxon tests. TCRdb's version of the immuneACCESS table is confined to in-frame rearrangements and falls short of the full clone set. An unresolved V gene accounts for under half of the shortfall where checked; the remainder is of unknown origin. That table gives V, J and clone size, and the DNA gave D and trimming. Here the sample has 75,000 to 100,000 clones; 81% occur a single time. The top ten constitute roughly 16% of the sample.

Reading the germline V gene (reference sequence) gives CDR1 SGHNT and CDR2 YYREEE. V and J are trimmed by 0 bases and 6 bases, and the gene matches miss 8 bases of the junction. Its CDR3 holds 15 amino acids, cysteine through phenylalanine. Only the CDR3 DNA is retained, 45 bases long and in frame from the first base. This sequence uses TRBV5-4 and TRBJ2-7, with 8 middle bases fitting TRBD1. The sequence was collected from a human donor with classical Hodgkin lymphoma. The material sequenced was peripheral blood mononuclear cells (PBMCs), taken before the second cycle of nivolumab. The sequence in DNA is TGTGCCAGCAGCTTGGCCCCGACAGGGGTGGGCGAGCAGTACTTC. Translated, it reads CASSLAPTGVGEQYF.